The next 11 T cell receptor beta chains were all read from a single sample in a study of regulatory T cells in long-lasting Graves disease. The time point is: newly diagnosed GD, antithyroid drugs for less than 3 months. RNA from PBMCs was the source of the TCR library. For TCR beta, libraries came from iRepertoire HTBI primers and Arm-PCR of CDR3 regions. TCRdb reprocessed the multiplex PCR reads with MiXCR, giving one entry per CDR3 protein. The top ten hold about 8.3% of the sample, which has 510,000 or so distinct CDR3 sequences, about 12% seen once. This sample also appeared in a second study, on T cells in Graves' hyperthyroidism and ophthalmopathy.

This specimen was peripheral blood mononuclear cells (PBMCs), taken at new diagnosis, from a patient treated with antithyroid drugs. The receptor source for this set is a woman aged 25 to 39 with Graves disease.

This clonotype came up a few times. The chain is built from TRBV28 and TRBJ2-3, with 7 bases fitting TRBD1. V lost 8 bases to trimming and J lost 2 bases; unmatched junction nucleotides: 7. The CDR3 totals 14 residues. Germline V gene sequence: CDR1 MDHEN, CDR2 SYDVKM. The CDR3 region is CASSRQGFTDTQYF. Here the CDR3 DNA reads TGTGCCAGCTCCAGACAGGGATTCACAGATACGCAGTATTTT.

This clonotype was counted at least ten times. The gene calls are TRBV12-3 or TRBV12-4 and TRBJ1-4; 8 positions match TRBD1. CDR3 length: 15 amino acids. V lost 3 bases to trimming and J lost 5 bases; unmatched junction nucleotides: 5. CDR3 sequence reads: CASSFGRQGNEKLFF. The CDR3, as DNA: TGTGCCAGCAGTTTTGGGAGACAGGGGAATGAAAAACTGTTTTTT.

The sample holds a few counts of this clonotype. For the CDR3, the DNA is TGTGCCAGCAGTATACAGGGATCCATCAATCAGCCCCAGCATTTT. Translating gives CASSIQGSINQPQHF. The rearrangement joins TRBV6-1 to TRBJ1-5, with D maybe TRBD1 (6 bases). Germline V CDR1 and CDR2: MNHNS, SASEGT. Between the trimmed V and J ends, which lost 5 bases and 3 bases, there was a span of 14 bases. CDR3 length: 15 residues.

The V call is TRBV7-7, the J call TRBJ2-1; D is undetermined. The CDR3 is 16 amino acids. The germline V gene encodes CDR1 SSHAT and CDR2 FNYEAQ (reference sequence). Trimming cost V 5 bases and J 0 bases, with 14 bases left between them. The CDR3 nucleotides read TGTGCCAGCAGCCCCGGTTGGCAGATCTCCTACAATGAGCAGTTCTTC. It translates to CASSPGWQISYNEQFF. Supplemented by reference TRBV7-7 and TRBJ2-1, the full variable domain reads GAGVSQSPRYKVTKRGQDVTLRCDPISSHATLYWYQQALGQGPEFLTYFNYEAQPDKSGLPSDRFSAERPEGSISTLTIQRTEQRDSAMYRCASSPGWQISYNEQFFGPGTRLTVL.

This clonotype was detected many times. The J gene is TRBJ1-1, the V gene TRBV5-5; possibly TRBD1 for D (5 bases). Per the germline V gene, CDR1 is SGHKS and CDR2 is YYEKEE (reference sequence). V dropped 0 bases and J dropped 4 bases, with 10 bases sitting between them. CDR3 length: 14 amino acids. The CDR3 loop is CASSLVREATEAFF. DNA of the CDR3: TGTGCCAGCAGCTTGGTCAGGGAGGCCACTGAAGCTTTCTTT.

In its sample, this clonotype was seen many times. The chain recombines TRBV24-1 with TRBJ2-1; 8 bases line up with TRBD2. There are 14 residues in the CDR3. The germline V gene has CDR1 KGHDR and CDR2 SFDVKD. The ends lost 1 base at V and 7 bases at J; junction bases unmatched: 2. CDR3 sequence reads: CATSDFGGGNEQFF. CDR3 DNA: TGTGCCACCAGTGATTTCGGGGGGGGGAATGAGCAGTTCTTC.

This clonotype was counted at least ten times. This chain uses TRBV27 with TRBJ2-7; 8 nucleotides line up with TRBD2. CDR3 length: 18 residues. V was pared by 5 bases and J by 3 bases, with 18 bases of the junction left unmatched. CDR1 is MNHEY and CDR2 is SMNVEV in the germline V gene (reference sequence). Here the CDR3 reads CASSPTIPLLAAGYEQYF. CDR3 nucleotides: TGTGCCAGCAGTCCGACCATACCTTTACTAGCGGCCGGCTACGAGCAGTACTTC.

In this sample, this clonotype turned up many times. This rearrangement joins TRBV11-2 to TRBJ2-7, with 8 positions matching TRBD2. The germline V gene has CDR1 SGHAT and CDR2 FQNNGV. With 1 base clipped from V and 4 bases from J, the junction kept 9 bases outside the gene matches. This CDR3 has 16 amino acids. The chain's CDR3 is CASSLGRSGITYEQYF. In DNA form, the CDR3 reads TGTGCCAGCAGCTTAGGACGTAGCGGGATAACGTACGAGCAGTACTTC.

V usage is TRBV13 and J usage is TRBJ2-3; 13 bases fit TRBD2. Unmatched junction bases numbered 10, after V lost 4 bases and J lost 9 bases. Germline V lookup: CDR1 PRHDT, CDR2 FYEKMQ (reference sequence). This CDR3 spans 16 amino acids. CDR3 DNA sequence: TGTGCCAGCAGCTCCGCCGGGACTAGCGGGAAGTACACGCAGTATTTT. This codes for CASSSAGTSGKYTQYF.

This clonotype showed up many times. The rearrangement uses TRBV6-5 and TRBJ2-7; no definite D call. Trimming removed 0 bases from V and 2 bases from J, with 8 bases in between. The length of the CDR3 is 14 residues. Looked up from germline, CDR1 is MNHEY and CDR2 is SVGAGI. CDR3: CASSYSAETYEQYF. As DNA, the CDR3 is TGTGCCAGCAGTTACTCGGCGGAAACCTACGAGCAGTACTTC.

This clonotype came up many times. This chain uses TRBV2 with TRBJ2-7; the D is unclear. The germline V gene has CDR1 SNHLY and CDR2 FYNNEI. V lost 5 bases and J lost 12, with 11 bases in between. The CDR3 runs 10 residues. CDR3 loop: CASSNSVRYF. In DNA, the CDR3 is TGTGCCAGCAGTAACTCCGTGCGGTACTTC.